This T cell receptor (beta chain) was found in a study of T cell responses to AZD1222 COVID-19 vaccine listed by TCRdb under 2021. At the level of the whole study: AZD1222 recipients whose second dose came at about 4 weeks and those whose second dose came at about 12 weeks were combined into one group, since spike-specific TCR depth and breadth did not differ between the two schedules. TCR sequencing was performed for approximately 240 trial participants, of whom around 200 were given two doses of AZD1222 and around 25 were given two doses of MenACWY control vaccine. Trial participants were enrolled by age into subgroups of 18-55, 56-69 and 70-plus years, and approximately 150, 30 and 60 TCR-sequenced participants, respectively, were included in these subgroups. The study at large found these results: Participants were mostly white British and included more females than males, and it was suggested by the authors that clonal diversity may have been underestimated. Spike-specific TCR breadth and depth rose significantly after two AZD1222 doses compared with day 0 and with MenACWY recipients. CD4 TCRs associated with the vaccine covered the entire spike protein, and the dominant responses were in regions 160-218 and 743-854. Nearly half of unique spike-specific TCRs reportedly recognized epitopes outside regions mutated in the B.1.351 and B.1.1.7 variants. Because no day 14 peak-response samples were available, the repertoires could be characterized only after the peak T cell response. In the small 56-69-year group, the increase in depth fell short of significance, most likely because of low power. Conclusions about previously exposed vaccinees are limited, since just six AZD1222 recipients were seropositive for SARS-CoV-2 at baseline.

The CDR3 regions of human TCRbeta chains were analyzed by immunosequencing. On the authors' methods: TCRs in the repertoires were matched against a reference library of SARS-CoV-2-specific TCRs that had been generated with the MIRA antigen-specificity platform. Breadth meant the fraction of unique TCRs that were SARS-CoV-2-associated, whereas depth meant the fraction of total T cells that were SARS-CoV-2-associated. Each spike-specific TCR was assigned to its reactive spike region and to a CD4 or CD8 class using the MIRA data. Log10-transformed breadth and depth values were compared by one-way ANOVA with Sidak's multiple comparisons tests. What TCRdb holds here is the immuneACCESS table cut down to in-frame rearrangements. Part of the clones is not present; checked against another copy, under half of the missing clones reflect an unresolved V gene, and the others are unexplained. D and trimming come from the DNA, and the V and J calls and clone size come from that table. The sample table contains 100,000 or so clones; only one count was recorded for roughly 90% of them. The ten largest clones add up to 2.5% to 3.5% of the sample.

In the case of this clone: The specificity of this receptor is unknown. Base qualities are not at hand, and no much larger clone is one base apart.

From the cysteine up to the phenylalanine, the CDR3 has a length of 15 residues. CDR3 DNA is the only sequence kept; it has 45 bases, read in frame from the first base. As encoded in the germline V gene, CDR1 is MNHEY while CDR2 is SVGEGT. V is trimmed back by 5 bases and J by 7 bases, and the junction contains 10 bases that no gene match accounts for. Per the publication, the time point label means: baseline before first vaccination. Samples from vaccinated people were obtained from the UK trials COV001 and COV002, which included a single-blind randomized controlled phase 2/3 trial of AZD1222 (ChAdOx1 nCoV-19) in healthy adults. For TCRbeta chain sequencing, PBMC samples from trial participants were taken at day 0 and at day 28 after the second dose.

Sequences were derived from peripheral blood, sampled on day 0 of AZD1222 vaccination. The chain joins TRBV6-2 or TRBV6-3 to TRBJ2-1, with 8 bases in between that match TRBD2. This TCR derives from an adult in good health. The CDR3 amino acid sequence is: CASSRPTSVLNEQFF. The sequence in DNA is TGTGCCAGCAGTAGACCGACTAGCGTGCTAAATGAGCAGTTCTTC.